This T cell receptor beta chain comes out of a study of graft-versus-host responses after intestinal transplantation. Study summary: Each recipient received a multivisceral, liver-intestinal, or isolated intestinal graft. The study gave all recipients anti-thymocyte globulin induction, then tacrolimus and steroids for about 3 years.

As concerns this clone: As yet, its antigen is unknown.

TCRdb's table, derived via immunoSEQ multiplex PCR, lists solely in-frame clones and lacks some. The sample records over 75,000 clones, about nine tenths being singletons. The CDR3 loop spans 11 amino acids. The V and J ends lost 5 bases and 9 bases respectively, with 10 bases between them. Germline V gene data show CDR1 as SGHAT and CDR2 as FQNNGV. Study outcomes and limitations: Graft-versus-host to host-versus-graft clonal ratios in allografts were high in patients with graft-donor T cell macrochimerism. Recipient marrow held GvH clones, some first seen in ileum or blood.

Sequenced material: unstimulated CD8+ T cells sorted from spleen or lymph node cells, taken before transplant. The TCR was taken from a human donor who was the organ donor for an intestinal transplant. This chain uses TRBV11-2 with TRBJ1-2; no reliable D call. The CDR3 nucleotides are TGTGCCAGCAGCGATCTGGGCAGCTACACCTTC. This translates into CASSDLGSYTF. Full variable domain (remainder filled in from reference TRBV11-2 and TRBJ1-2): EAGVAQSPRYKIIEKRQSVAFWCNPISGHATLYWYQQILGQGPKLLIQFQNNGVVDDSQLPKDRFSAERLKGVDSTLKIQPAKLEDSAVYLCASSDLGSYTFGSGTRLTVV.